This T cell receptor beta chain was observed in a study of blood T cell repertoires in COVID-19. In its sample, this clone was seen a few times. Germline V CDR1 and CDR2: GTSNPN, SVGIG (reference sequence). The CDR3 length is 15 residues. Trimming cost V 1 base and J 6 bases; bases outside gene matches: 12. TCRdb's table, derived via immunoSEQ multiplex PCR, lists solely in-frame clones and lacks some. This table has about 400,000 clones, 89% appearing once. The rearrangement links TRBV30 to TRBJ2-7, with TRBD1 matching over 7 bases. This clonotype was sampled from a woman in her thirties who had recovered from COVID-19. Sequenced: PBMCs or T cells enriched from blood (not recorded which). The chain's CDR3 is CAWSGLRRQGSEQYF. The CDR3 nucleotides read TGTGCCTGGAGTGGCTTAAGGCGACAGGGCAGCGAGCAGTACTTC.